A selection of T cell receptor beta chains follows, all from one sample in a study of T cell responses to AZD1222 COVID-19 vaccine. Profiling relied on immunoSEQ multiplex PCR, and the TCRdb table lists in-frame clones only, not all of them. Seen here are approximately 68,000 clones, approximately 90% observed once, and the top ten hold approximately 5%. This specimen was peripheral blood, taken 28 days after the second dose of the MenACWY control vaccine. These receptors originate from an adult who received the MenACWY meningococcal vaccine as a control. The CDR3 runs from the conserved cysteine through the conserved F or W. Each record gives: D gene, CDR3 length, J gene, V gene, clone size, CDR3 DNA, CDR3 protein. A D gene is named only where the DNA matches it firmly. Not every row has a clone size; where given, it reads once, few, many or a size class.

>.|15|TRBJ1-6|TRBV7-3|.
TGTGCCAGCAGCTTGCAGGGAGCGGATAATTCACCCCTCCACTTT
CASSLQGADNSPLHF
>.|14|TRBJ1-2|TRBV7-8|.
TGTGCCAGCAGCTCTTACCAGGGAGCGAGCGGCTACACCTTC
CASSSYQGASGYTF
>TRBD2|15|TRBJ2-1|TRBV4-3|few
TGCGCCAGCAGCCGTTGGCTAGCGGGAGGTGATGAGCAGTTCTTC
CASSRWLAGGDEQFF
>TRBD2|15|TRBJ2-3|TRBV5-1|.
TGCGCCAGCAGCTTTGGCGGGGGACGTACAGATACGCAGTATTTT
CASSFGGGRTDTQYF
>TRBD1|17|TRBJ2-1|TRBV10-3|.
TGTGCCATCAGAGACCCCAGGACAGGCCAAAATTACAATGAGCAGTTCTTC
CAIRDPRTGQNYNEQFF
>TRBD1|16|TRBJ2-7|TRBV3-1/TRBV3-2|few
TGTGCCAGCAGCCCACCTCCCGGACAGGGGCTTTATGAGCAGTACTTC
CASSPPPGQGLYEQYF
>.|12|TRBJ2-1|TRBV21-1|.
TGTGCCAGCAGCGTACCTGACAATGAGCAGTTCTTC
CASSVPDNEQFF
>TRBD1|15|TRBJ1-4|TRBV19|.
TGTGCCAGTAGGGATCCGGGACAGGGGAATGAAAAACTGTTTTTT
CASRDPGQGNEKLFF
>TRBD1|13|TRBJ2-7|TRBV7-2|once
TGTGCCAGCAGCTCGGGACAGTCCGACGAGCAGTACTTC
CASSSGQSDEQYF
>.|15|TRBJ2-1|TRBV19|.
TGTGCCAGTAAGACAGGCATAGAAACTTACAATGAGCAGTTCTTC
CASKTGIETYNEQFF
>.|15|TRBJ1-5|TRBV6-4|.
TGTGCCAGCAAGACGTGGGGAGGCGACAATCAGCCCCAGCATTTT
CASKTWGGDNQPQHF
>.|16|TRBJ1-3|TRBV7-2|.
TGTGCCAGCAGCTTAGTAAGATTTCACTCTGGAAACACCATATATTTT
CASSLVRFHSGNTIYF
>.|16|TRBJ2-4|TRBV5-1|.
TGCGCCAGCAGCTTAGATGGACAGCAAGCCAAAAACATTCAGTACTTC
CASSLDGQQAKNIQYF
>.|15|TRBJ1-2|TRBV7-2|.
TGTGCCAGCAGCTTATCGGGGACGGCTAACTATGGCTACACCTTC
CASSLSGTANYGYTF
>.|12|TRBJ1-4|TRBV7-9|.
TGTGCCAGCAGCTTACCGGAACATCGGCTGTTTTTT
CASSLPEHRLFF
>TRBD1|14|TRBJ1-5|TRBV30|.
TGTGCCTGGAGTCAGGGGGTTTGGAATCAGCCCCAGCATTTT
CAWSQGVWNQPQHF
>.|13|TRBJ1-6|TRBV12-3/TRBV12-4|.
TGTGCCAGCAGTTCCCTTGATTGGGGACCCCTCCACTTT
CASSSLDWGPLHF
>.|15|TRBJ1-4|TRBV5-6|.
TGTGCCAGCAGCGCAACAGGGTCTCAGAGTGAAAAACTGTTTTTT
CASSATGSQSEKLFF
>.|13|TRBJ1-2|TRBV7-3|.
TGTGCCAGCAGCGTAGGGGAAGGCTATGGCTACACCTTC
CASSVGEGYGYTF
>.|13|TRBJ1-6|TRBV27|.
TGTGCCAGCATGCAGGATTATAATTCACCCCTCCACTTT
CASMQDYNSPLHF
>TRBD1|15|TRBJ2-7|TRBV6-5|.
TGTGCCAGCAGTTATGAGGCAGGGGGTGCCAACGAGCAGTACTTC
CASSYEAGGANEQYF
>.|15|TRBJ1-2|TRBV28|.
TGTGCCAGCAGTTTACGGTTGGGGGGAGGATATGGCTACACCTTC
CASSLRLGGGYGYTF
>.|14|TRBJ1-1|TRBV30|.
TGTGCCTGGAGTCCGGTTGGGGCCAACACTGAAGCTTTCTTT
CAWSPVGANTEAFF
>TRBD1|14|TRBJ1-5|TRBV2|.
TGTGCCAGCAACAGGGGTGAAAGCAATCAGCCCCAGCATTTT
CASNRGESNQPQHF
>.|12|TRBJ1-2|TRBV28|.
TGTGCCAGCAGTTTACTTACGGGGGGCTACACCTTC
CASSLLTGGYTF
>TRBD2|17|TRBJ2-1|TRBV2|once
TGTGCCAGCAGTGAAGTTGCGCGGGGGAGCTCCTACAATGAGCAGTTCTTC
CASSEVARGSSYNEQFF
>.|13|TRBJ2-7|TRBV12-3/TRBV12-4|.
TGTGCCAGCAGTTTGCGCCCCGAGAGCGAGCAGTACTTC
CASSLRPESEQYF